This T cell receptor (beta chain) was found in a study of T cells in Graves' hyperthyroidism and ophthalmopathy. For the study at large: The blood sample was taken at first diagnosis, before treatment began.

Newly diagnosed hyperthyroidism, duration under 2 months, in patients aged 18 to 65. V dropped 2 bases and J dropped 1 base, with 11 bases sitting between them. The germline V gene encodes CDR1 SNHLY and CDR2 FYNNEI. The CDR3 spans 15 residues. This clonotype was counted many times. The source material, RNA transcripts, was used to amplify TCR beta CDR3 regions. HTBI primers were employed in a first-round RT-PCR of the TCR CDR3. One entry per CDR3 protein results from TCRdb running MiXCR on the multiplex PCR reads. This table has under 700,000 distinct CDR3 sequences, approximately 16% appearing once. The chain uses TRBV2 and TRBJ1-1; D uncertain. The specimen sequenced was blood. The clonotype originates from a woman under 30 with Graves' hyperthyroidism. CDR3 DNA sequence: TGTGCCAGCAGTGAAAGCGGGTATGCGAACACTGAAGCTTTCTTT. Residues: CASSESGYANTEAFF.